This section outlines one T cell receptor (beta chain) sequence together with its context. Other DNA variants within this sample encode the same CDR3. The data derive from a study of blood T cell repertoires in COVID-19. Study in general: Nucleic acid was either cDNA or gDNA, and it came from T cells, B-cell-depleted T cells, or PBMCs.

Looked up from germline, CDR1 is MDHEN and CDR2 is SYDVKM. The CDR3 is 10 residues long. Trimming pared 5 bases from V and 4 bases from J, leaving 3 bases between. Authors' data handling: Reference gene primer amplification in the assay estimated nucleated cell counts. TCRdb keeps only in-frame clones here, not all; method: immunoSEQ multiplex PCR. That table is the source of V, J and clone size, and D and trimming were worked out from the DNA. This sample has 60,000 to 75,000 clones, with 70% to 90% found just once. The V gene is TRBV28, the J gene TRBJ2-7, with D unresolved. Sequencing was carried out using peripheral blood. The receptor was isolated from a woman older than 75 with acute or convalescent COVID-19. CDR3 sequence reads: CASSRYEQYF. CDR3 coding DNA: TGTGCCAGCAGTCGTTACGAGCAGTACTTC.